The TCR beta chain under discussion was sequenced for a study of CD8 T cells in Susac syndrome. This clonotype occurred once. Its target is unknown. Overall study results and limits: TCR sequencing and HLA analysis covered a relatively small number of individuals.

RNA was extracted with the RNeasy kit, and a quantity of about 0.45 to 1 ug was reverse transcribed using random hexamers. The amplification used immunoSEQ multiplex PCR on TCR beta CDR3; it spanned 54 Vbeta and 13 Jbeta. TCRdb called the immunoSEQ multiplex PCR reads again in MiXCR, with one record for every CDR3 protein. The table records approximately 210,000 distinct CDR3 sequences, around 96% of them present only once. This CDR3 has 16 amino acids. Deletions cut 1 base from V and 10 bases from J, with 20 bases between. CDR1 is LGHDT and CDR2 is YNNKEL in the germline V gene (reference sequence). Included as multiple sclerosis controls were treatment-naive patients who had stable or active relapsing-remitting disease.

This rearrangement joins TRBV3-1 to TRBJ2-1, with D possibly matching TRBD2 (6 bases). Material: CD4+ T cells from PBMCs. The sequence derives from a human donor with multiple sclerosis. CDR3 DNA: TGTGCCAGCAGCCAAGTGTCAGGGACCCGAGGAGGGGAGCAGTTCTTC. Translation gives CASSQVSGTRGGEQFF.